These 29 T cell receptor beta chains share one sample of origin, sequenced in a study of blood T cells in healthy people across ages. PCR was performed a second time for about 7 to 12 cycles using a sample-barcoded 5' primer and a J-beta primer mix. MiXCR, applied by TCRdb to the 5' RACE reads, yields one record per CDR3 protein. Of about 970,000 distinct CDR3 sequences listed, roughly 51% were seen once; the top ten hold around 21%. The sequenced sample was blood. All receptors come from a woman aged 55-69 years in good health.

The chain is built from TRBV2 and TRBJ1-5; D unclear. The V end lost 3 bases, the J end lost 2 bases, and 8 bases lay between the germline ends. This CDR3 contains 14 residues. The V gene's germline CDR1 is SNHLY and CDR2 FYNNEI. CDR3 residues: CASSDPNGNQPQHF. The CDR3 DNA sequence: TGTGCCAGCAGTGATCCTAATGGCAATCAGCCCCAGCATTTT.

This clonotype occurred a few times. This rearrangement joins TRBV7-9 to TRBJ2-5; 10 bases agree with TRBD2. The CDR3 has 16 amino acids. Germline V gives CDR1 SEHNR, CDR2 FQNEAQ (reference sequence). J gave up 11 bases and V 5 bases, and 17 bases lay outside the gene matches. CDR3 amino acids: CASSGRGLASEVEQYF. The CDR3 DNA follows: TGTGCCAGCAGCGGGCGGGGACTAGCGTCGGAGGTTGAGCAGTACTTC.

There are a few counts of this clonotype. For the CDR3, the DNA is TGCAGTGCTTCCCTACTAGCGGGGAAAGAGACCCAGTACTTC. Its translation is CSASLLAGKETQYF. The J gene is TRBJ2-7, the V gene TRBV20-1; 10 positions match TRBD2. The DNA end is more similar to TRBJ2-5, so the J call may be wrong. Germline V gives CDR1 DFQATT, CDR2 SNEGSKA (reference sequence). The CDR3 sequence is 14 residues long.

This clonotype has more than one count but fewer than ten. CDR3 nucleotide sequence: TGCAGTCCGGCGCTATCCTACGAGCAGTACTTC. It specifies CSPALSYEQYF. The chain recombines TRBV20-1 with TRBJ2-7; no reliable D call. Germline loops: CDR1 DFQATT, CDR2 SNEGSKA (reference sequence). The CDR3 runs to 11 residues. V lost 8 bases and J lost 1, with 9 bases in between.

This clonotype was detected a few times. In nucleotides, the CDR3 is TGCAGCGTATCACAGGGGGCCTACAATGAGCAGTTCTTC. This codes for CSVSQGAYNEQFF. The V call is TRBV29-1, the J call TRBJ2-1; TRBD1 matches 8 bases. CDR1 is SQVTM and CDR2 is ANQGSEA in the germline V gene. Unmatched junction bases numbered 3, after V lost 6 bases and J lost 2 bases. The CDR3 consists of 13 residues.

This clonotype appeared a few times. V gene TRBV25-1 combines with J gene TRBJ1-4; maybe TRBD1 (6 bases). Germline V CDR1 and CDR2: MGHDK, SYGVNS. The CDR3 has 14 amino acids. V was trimmed by 4 bases and J by 7 bases, leaving 13 bases between them. CDR3 coding DNA: TGTGCCAGCAGTGGCAGGGCCAGGGGTGAAAAACTGTTTTTT. Translation: CASSGRARGEKLFF.

CDR3: CASSSGQGSHEQYF. In nucleotides, the CDR3 is TGTGCCAGCAGTTCGGGACAGGGGAGTCACGAGCAGTACTTC. The J gene is TRBJ2-7, the V gene TRBV28; 10 bases align to TRBD1. This CDR3 has 14 amino acids. V dropped 4 bases and J dropped 5; count of bases not matched to a gene: 5. The germline CDR1 and CDR2 sequences are MDHEN and SYDVKM.

The sample holds one count of this clonotype. The CDR3 region has the DNA TGCAGCGTTGAAGTCGGCCGTGCCCCTACCTCCTACGAGCAGTACTTC. Translation gives CSVEVGRAPTSYEQYF. This chain connects TRBV29-1 to TRBJ2-4; D not certain. The J call may be incorrect, as the DNA end agrees better with TRBJ2-7. The CDR3 length is 16 residues. Germline V gene data show CDR1 as SQVTM and CDR2 as ANQGSEA.

This chain uses TRBV15 with TRBJ2-6; D is possibly TRBD1 (5 bases). The V end lost 1 base, the J end lost 0 bases, and 13 bases lay between the germline ends. Per germline, CDR1 LNHNV and CDR2 YYDKDF (reference sequence). The CDR3 contains 18 residues. The CDR3 DNA sequence: TGTGCCACCAGCAGAGTCCAACAGGTCAACTCTGGGGCCAACGTCCTGACTTTC. Amino acid sequence: CATSRVQQVNSGANVLTF.

V usage is TRBV4-1 and J usage is TRBJ2-5, with D perhaps TRBD2 (6 bases). Germline CDR1 MGHRA, CDR2 YSYEKL. V was shortened by 4 bases and J by 5 bases, with 17 bases between the two germline ends. The CDR3 is made up of 15 amino acids. This CDR3 reads CASSLVSSGVETQYF. The CDR3 region has the DNA TGCGCCAGCAGCCTCGTCAGCTCGGGAGTTGAGACCCAGTACTTC.

The genes are TRBV15 and TRBJ2-5; the match to TRBD2 covers 11 bases. The J call may be in error: the DNA end matches TRBJ2-7 better. The germline gives CDR1 LNHNV, CDR2 YYDKDF (reference sequence). The CDR3 length is 15 residues. The CDR3 coding sequence is TGTGCCACCAGCAGGTTGACTAGCGGGATCTACGAGCAGTACTTC. Translating gives CATSRLTSGIYEQYF.

The CDR3 loop is CASSLGADPPYEQYF. The CDR3 bases are TGTGCCAGCAGCTTAGGTGCCGACCCCCCCTACGAGCAGTACTTC. The chain carries TRBV7-2 and TRBJ2-7, with D unresolved. The V gene lost 1 base and the J gene lost 2 bases, with 12 bases spanning the gap. Germline CDR1 and CDR2: SGHTA and FQGNSA. CDR3 length: 15 amino acids. Supplemented by reference TRBV7-2 and TRBJ2-7, the full variable domain reads GAGVSQSPSNKVTEKGKDVELRCDPISGHTALYWYRQSLGQGLEFLIYFQGNSAPDKSGLPSDRFSAERTGGSVSTLTIQRTQQEDSAVYLCASSLGADPPYEQYFGPGTRLTVT.

V is TRBV4-1 and J is TRBJ2-1; 14 nucleotides line up with TRBD2. J was trimmed by 4 bases and V by 4 bases; bases with no gene match: 6. The CDR3 covers 17 residues. CDR1 MGHRA and CDR2 YSYEKL come from the germline V gene. The CDR3 sequence is CASSPRLAGGKYNEQFF. For the CDR3, the DNA is TGCGCCAGCAGCCCTCGACTAGCGGGAGGGAAATACAATGAGCAGTTCTTC.

The table lists this clonotype with a few counts. The CDR3 here is CASSQTTDYEAQYF. The CDR3 DNA reads as TGTGCCAGCAGCCAAACCACGGACTATGAGGCGCAGTATTTT. The chain links TRBV4-2 to TRBJ2-3, with D tentatively TRBD2 (6 bases). Germline V lookup: CDR1 LGHNA, CDR2 YNFKEQ. The CDR3 is made up of 14 amino acids. V lost 2 bases, J lost 10 bases, and 16 bases lay in between.

The rearrangement links TRBV7-2 to TRBJ2-2; 8 bases agree with TRBD2. The J segment lost 4 bases and the V segment lost 2 bases, leaving 15 bases of the junction unmatched. Germline assignment: CDR1 SGHTA and CDR2 FQGNSA. The CDR3 contains 19 residues. The chain's CDR3 is CASSLPFHRGLGSTGELFF. CDR3 bases: TGTGCCAGCAGCTTACCATTCCACCGGGGACTAGGAAGCACCGGGGAGCTGTTTTTT.

This chain joins TRBV6-6 and TRBJ2-1; tentatively, D is TRBD2 (7 bases). Per the germline V gene, CDR1 is MNHNY and CDR2 is SVGAGI (reference sequence). CDR3 length: 15 amino acids. V lost 9 bases and J 1 base, leaving 16 bases between the germline ends. The CDR3 DNA reads TGTGCCAGTGTCGTAGGGGGGGCGTCCTACAATGAGCAGTTCTTC. Translation: CASVVGGASYNEQFF.

The chain has TRBV14 and TRBJ2-7, with D uncertain. The CDR3 length is 13 residues. The V gene lost 6 bases and the J gene lost 6 bases, with 15 bases spanning the gap. Germline V gene lookup returns CDR1 SGHDN and CDR2 FVKESK. CDR3 loop: CASSPTTFGEQYF. The CDR3 DNA reads as TGTGCCAGCAGTCCCACCACGTTCGGCGAGCAGTACTTC.

Many counts were recorded for this clonotype. The rearrangement uses TRBV7-6 and TRBJ2-7; 13 bases fit TRBD2. The CDR3 contains 15 residues. Trimming cost V 5 bases and J 6 bases; bases outside gene matches: 7. Germline V gives CDR1 SGHVS, CDR2 FNYEAQ. CDR3 in amino acids: CASSQGLAGAGEQYF. For the CDR3, the DNA is TGTGCCAGCAGCCAAGGACTAGCGGGAGCCGGCGAGCAGTACTTC.

The rearrangement links TRBV29-1 to TRBJ1-1; no clear D gene. Germline V gene lookup returns CDR1 SQVTM and CDR2 ANQGSEA. CDR3 length: 10 amino acids. CDR3 residues: CSAENTEAFF. CDR3 DNA: TGCAGTGCTGAGAACACTGAAGCTTTCTTT. The variable domain in full, with the rest retrieved from reference TRBV29-1 and TRBJ1-1, is SAVISQKPSRDICQRGTSLTIQCQVDSQVTMMFWYRQQPGQSLTLIATANQGSEATYESGFVIDKFPISRPNLTFSTLTVSNMSPEDSSIYLCSAENTEAFFGQGTRLTVV.

This clonotype was detected a few times. The V gene is TRBV6-1, the J gene TRBJ2-5; D is possibly TRBD1 (6 bases). V was shortened by 5 bases and J by 2 bases, with 12 bases between the two germline ends. CDR1 MNHNS and CDR2 SASEGT come from the germline V gene. This CDR3 contains 14 residues. The DNA for the CDR3 is TGTGCCAGCAGTAATCGACAGGTTCAAGAGACCCAGTACTTC. Translating gives CASSNRQVQETQYF.

The CDR3 loop reads CASSYSGVMNTEAFF. CDR3 DNA sequence: TGTGCCAGCAGTTACTCGGGGGTCATGAACACTGAAGCTTTCTTT. The chain joins TRBV6-5 to TRBJ1-1; perhaps TRBD1 as D (5 bases). The CDR3 runs 15 residues. CDR1 MNHEY and CDR2 SVGAGI come from the germline V gene. V lost 0 bases and J lost 0, with 8 bases in between.

CDR3 nucleotides: TGTGCCAGCTCAGAGAATCGGGGGGACTACGAGCAGTACTTC. It yields the protein CASSENRGDYEQYF. The V call is TRBV18, the J call TRBJ2-7, with TRBD2 identical over 7 bases. V dropped 5 bases and J dropped 3; count of bases not matched to a gene: 7. Germline V gene lookup returns CDR1 KGHSH and CDR2 LQKENI. The CDR3 totals 14 residues.

The chain has TRBV20-1 and TRBJ1-6; the D gene is possibly TRBD1 (5 bases). Trimming removed 4 bases at V and 10 bases at J, with 11 bases between. The CDR3 spans 12 residues. The germline CDR1 and CDR2 sequences are DFQATT and SNEGSKA (reference sequence). The DNA for the CDR3 is TGCAGTGCTATCGGGGGTGGCTCACCCCTCCACTTT. Its translation: CSAIGGGSPLHF.

The sample holds a few counts of this clonotype. The rearrangement links TRBV7-3 to TRBJ2-7; 8 bases map to TRBD2. The J call may be in error: the DNA end matches TRBJ2-5 better. There are 15 residues in the CDR3. Germline V CDR1 and CDR2: SGHTA, FQGTGA. CDR3 residues: CASSPSPGLEETQYF. The CDR3 nucleotides read TGTGCCAGCAGCCCATCACCGGGACTAGAGGAGACCCAGTACTTC.

The chain has TRBV20-1 and TRBJ2-1; 7 bases agree with TRBD2. CDR3 length equals 18 residues. Germline CDR1 reads DFQATT; CDR2 reads SNEGSKA (reference sequence). With 3 bases clipped from V and 5 bases from J, the junction kept 19 bases outside the gene matches. CDR3 residues: CSASSLMASGAFNNEQFF. CDR3 sequence (DNA): TGCAGTGCTAGTAGTTTGATGGCTAGCGGAGCCTTTAACAATGAGCAGTTCTTC.

The V call is TRBV20-1, the J call TRBJ1-4, with TRBD1 as a possible D gene (5 bases). This CDR3 comprises 13 residues. Deletions cut 5 bases from V and 6 bases from J, with 13 bases between. Per the germline V gene, CDR1 is DFQATT and CDR2 is SNEGSKA (reference sequence). CDR3 amino acids: CSAPTVGDEKLFF. The DNA for the CDR3 is TGCAGTGCTCCGACAGTGGGAGATGAAAAACTGTTTTTT.

The chain combines TRBV27 with TRBJ1-5; D remains ambiguous. Trimming pared 5 bases from V and 7 bases from J, leaving 9 bases between. Germline CDR1 MNHEY, CDR2 SMNVEV (reference sequence). The CDR3 length is 12 residues. CDR3 sequence: CASSRLGQPQHF. The CDR3 DNA sequence: TGTGCCAGCAGTCGTCTAGGGCAGCCCCAGCATTTT.

This chain joins TRBV7-7 and TRBJ2-3; D may correspond to TRBD1 or TRBD2 (5 bases each). CDR1 and CDR2 (germline): SSHAT, FNYEAQ (reference sequence). With 5 bases removed from V and 6 bases from J, the gap between germline ends came to 12 bases. CDR3 length: 13 residues. This CDR3 reads CASSQLGTDTQYF. CDR3 nucleotide sequence: TGTGCCAGCAGCCAGTTGGGGACCGATACGCAGTATTTT.

V is TRBV5-5 and J is TRBJ1-2; possible D gene TRBD1, 5 bases. V was pared by 7 bases and J by 6 bases, with 19 bases between. CDR3 length: 14 residues. Germline V gene sequence: CDR1 SGHKS, CDR2 YYEKEE (reference sequence). CDR3 nucleotides: TGTGCCAGCTATTTGGGCCTAACAGGCGATGGCTACACCTTC. As protein: CASYLGLTGDGYTF.